This paragraph covers one T cell receptor beta chain sequence. Its antigen remains unknown. These data originate in a study of blood T cells in healthy people across ages. For the second PCR, which ran for about 6 to 11 cycles, a sample-barcoded 5' primer and a J-beta primer mix were used. TCRdb itself ran the 5' RACE reads through MiXCR, one entry per CDR3 protein. The sample records 650,000 or so distinct CDR3 sequences, 40% to 65% being singletons. Around 10 milliliters was the volume of peripheral blood drawn from each donor. Study results and limitations: As age increased, TCR beta diversity per million T cells fell in a roughly linear fashion. In long-lived donors, naive CD4+ cell counts and diversity exceeded those of aged donors. A strong correlation was seen between TCR beta diversity and naive T cell percentage.

V was clipped by 5 bases and J by 14 bases, with 19 bases between them. CDR3 length equals 13 residues. Germline assignment: CDR1 SGHAT and CDR2 FQNNGV. The chain joins TRBV11-2 to TRBJ2-1, with D unresolved. The receptor was isolated from a woman of 80 years or more in good health. The sample was blood. DNA for the CDR3: TGTGCCAGCAGCCCCCGTCAATCTTCATTGGAGTTCTTC. Residues: CASSPRQSSLEFF. The complete variable domain, with remaining parts taken from reference TRBV11-2 and TRBJ2-1, reads EAGVAQSPRYKIIEKRQSVAFWCNPISGHATLYWYQQILGQGPKLLIQFQNNGVVDDSQLPKDRFSAERLKGVDSTLKIQPAKLEDSAVYLCASSPRQSSLEFFGPGTRLTVL.